This TCR beta chain was documented in a study of technical replicates of blood from a handful of donors. This CDR3 is built from 16 residues. Trimming took 6 bases from V and 5 from J, leaving 23 bases between them. In germline, CDR1 is MDHEN, CDR2 SYDVKM. Data came from immunoSEQ multiplex PCR; TCRdb stores just in-frame clones and leaves some out. Here the sample spans 85,000 to 100,000 clones, approximately 96% being singletons. The source material was T cells isolated from PBMCs. This TCR came from a human donor in good health. The chain combines TRBV28 with TRBJ2-7; tentative D call: TRBD1 (6 bases). CDR3 DNA sequence: TGTGCCAGCAGCATACCAGGTCAGGGGAGTCTTCACGAGCAGTACTTC. It codes for CASSIPGQGSLHEQYF.